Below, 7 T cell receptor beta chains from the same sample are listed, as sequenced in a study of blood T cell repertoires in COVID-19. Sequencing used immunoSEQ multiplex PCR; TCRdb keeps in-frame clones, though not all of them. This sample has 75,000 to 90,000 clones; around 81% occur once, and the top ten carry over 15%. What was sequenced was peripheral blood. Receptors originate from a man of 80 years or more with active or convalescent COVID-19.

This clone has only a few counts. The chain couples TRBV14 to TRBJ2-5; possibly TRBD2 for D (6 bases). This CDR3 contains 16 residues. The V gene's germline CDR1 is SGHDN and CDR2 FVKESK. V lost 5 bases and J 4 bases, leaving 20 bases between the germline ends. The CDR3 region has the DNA TGTGCCAGCAGCGCCCGCTCCGGGGGACCCCCAGAGACCCAGTACTTC. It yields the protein CASSARSGGPPETQYF.

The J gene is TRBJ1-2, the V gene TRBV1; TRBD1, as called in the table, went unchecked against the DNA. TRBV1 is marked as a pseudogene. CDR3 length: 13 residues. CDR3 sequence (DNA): TGCACCAGCAGTGGGGACAGAAACTATGGCTACACCTTC. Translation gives CTSSGDRNYGYTF.

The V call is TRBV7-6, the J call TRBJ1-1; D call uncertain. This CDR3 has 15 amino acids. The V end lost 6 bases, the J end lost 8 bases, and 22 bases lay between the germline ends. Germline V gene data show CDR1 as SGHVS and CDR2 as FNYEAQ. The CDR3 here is CASSRTRSGTNEAFF. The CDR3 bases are TGTGCCAGCAGTCGCACCCGGAGCGGCACAAACGAAGCTTTCTTT. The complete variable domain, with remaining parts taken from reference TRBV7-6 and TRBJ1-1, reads GAGVSQSPRYKVTKRGQDVALRCDPISGHVSLYWYRQALGQGPEFLTYFNYEAQQDKSGLPNDRFSAERPEGSISTLTIQRTEQRDSAMYRCASSRTRSGTNEAFFGQGTRLTVV.

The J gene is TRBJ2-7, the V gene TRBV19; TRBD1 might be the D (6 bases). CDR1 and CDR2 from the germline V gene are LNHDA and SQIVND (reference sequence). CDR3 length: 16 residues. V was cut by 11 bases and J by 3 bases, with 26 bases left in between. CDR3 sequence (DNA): TGTGCCGGAACACCACAGGGTTGTAGTCTCGTCTACGAGCAGTACGTC. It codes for CAGTPQGCSLVYEQYV.

The CDR3 nucleotides are TGCGCCAGCAGCTTGGCTTGGAACACCGGGGAGCTGTTTTTT. It translates to CASSLAWNTGELFF. This rearrangement joins TRBV5-1 to TRBJ2-2; D remains ambiguous. Germline V CDR1 and CDR2: SGHRS, YFSETQ. Trimming removed 0 bases from V and 1 base from J, with 4 bases in between. This CDR3 comprises 14 residues.

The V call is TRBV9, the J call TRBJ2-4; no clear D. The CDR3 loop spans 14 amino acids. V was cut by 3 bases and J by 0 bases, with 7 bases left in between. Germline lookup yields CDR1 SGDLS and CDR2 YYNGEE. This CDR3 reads CASSANIAKNIQYF. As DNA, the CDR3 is TGTGCCAGCAGCGCTAATATAGCCAAAAACATTCAGTACTTC. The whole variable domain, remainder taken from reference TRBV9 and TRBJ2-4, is DSGVTQTPKHLITATGQRVTLRCSPRSGDLSVYWYQQSLDQGLQFLIQYYNGEERAKGNILERFSAQQFPDLHSELNLSSLELGDSALYFCASSANIAKNIQYFGAGTRLSVL.

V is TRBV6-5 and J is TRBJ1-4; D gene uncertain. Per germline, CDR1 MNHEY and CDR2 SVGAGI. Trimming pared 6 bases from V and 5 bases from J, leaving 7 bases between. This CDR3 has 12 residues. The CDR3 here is CASRGLNEKLFF. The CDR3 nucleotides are TGTGCCAGCAGGGGCCTGAATGAAAAACTGTTTTTT.